This entry describes one T cell receptor (beta chain). Its antigen is currently unknown. Sequencing used immunoSEQ multiplex PCR; TCRdb keeps in-frame clones, though not all of them. Among about 2,200,000 clones listed, 85% to 95% were seen once. Terminally differentiated effector memory CD45RA+ cells were left out of the naive CD8 fraction, which was CD45RO-negative and positively selected for CCR7. CDR1 and CDR2 from the germline V gene are SGHAT and FQNNGV. CDR3 size: 18 residues. V gave up 2 bases and J gave up 1 base; unmatched junction bases: 12. This record comes from a study of shared clonotypes between healthy human individuals. Study conclusions and caveats: Clonotypes which were not shared had lower generation probabilities than clonotypes that all four donors shared. Shared across a few donors were roughly 4.8% of the naive CD4 clonotypes. Sequencing depth was expected to influence donor clonotype sharing.

Sequenced material: naive CD8+ T cells from PBMCs. This sequence was found in a man between 18 and 35 years old in good health. Some clones in this sample may be carry-over from other donors' samples. The chain employs TRBV11-2 and TRBJ2-3; 7 positions agree with TRBD2. The CDR3 loop reads CASSLWTRERAGTDTQYF. The CDR3 DNA is TGTGCCAGCAGCTTATGGACGCGGGAGCGTGCGGGCACAGATACGCAGTATTTT.